The next 10 T cell receptor beta chains were all read from a single sample in a study of CD8 T cells in Susac syndrome. Reverse transcription of roughly 0.5 to 1 ug RNA was carried out with random hexamers. MiXCR, applied by TCRdb to the immunoSEQ multiplex PCR reads, yields one record per CDR3 protein. The sample comprises some 300,000 distinct CDR3 sequences, about 82% of which are singletons, and about 0.22% rests with the top ten. Sequencing was performed on CD8+ T cells from PBMCs. Source of these receptors: a human donor with multiple sclerosis.

A few counts support this clonotype. V is TRBV6-1 and J is TRBJ2-2; unclear D gene. Germline CDR1 and CDR2: MNHNS and SASEGT. V was clipped by 2 bases and J by 4 bases, with 5 bases between them. The CDR3 sequence is 13 residues long. This CDR3 reads CASSEWGTGELFF. The DNA of the CDR3 is TGTGCCAGCAGTGAATGGGGCACCGGGGAGCTGTTTTTT.

The chain links TRBV28 to TRBJ2-1; D is possibly TRBD2 (6 bases). Per germline, CDR1 MDHEN and CDR2 SYDVKM. V was cut by 6 bases and J by 1 base, with 19 bases left in between. This CDR3 has 17 residues. CDR3 nucleotide sequence: TGTGCCAGCAGCGCCTTTGAAACGGGAGCATCCTACAATGAGCAGTTCTTC. Amino acid sequence: CASSAFETGASYNEQFF.

This chain uses TRBV5-1 with TRBJ2-1; 8 nucleotides agree with TRBD2. The length of the CDR3 is 18 residues. The J segment lost 2 bases and the V segment lost 4 bases, leaving 14 bases of the junction unmatched. CDR1 SGHRS and CDR2 YFSETQ come from the germline V gene. The CDR3 nucleotides read TGCGCCAGCAGCCCCGGAGGAGCGGGGGCGACAACCTACAATGAGCAGTTCTTC. It specifies CASSPGGAGATTYNEQFF.

The chain combines TRBV15 with TRBJ2-2, with D perhaps given as TRBD1 or TRBD2 (6 bases each). V dropped 5 bases and J dropped 3 bases, with 10 bases sitting between them. CDR3 length: 14 residues. Per germline, CDR1 LNHNV and CDR2 YYDKDF (reference sequence). The CDR3 sequence: CATSAGEDTGELFF. The CDR3, as DNA: TGTGCCACCAGCGCAGGGGAGGACACCGGGGAGCTGTTTTTT.

The J gene is TRBJ1-1, the V gene TRBV24-1, with D possibly being TRBD1 (6 bases). Germline values: CDR1 KGHDR, CDR2 SFDVKD. This CDR3 comprises 15 residues. V was clipped by 5 bases and J by 6 bases, with 18 bases between them. For the CDR3, the DNA is TGTGCCACCAGTGTCAGGGGCGGGGGATTATCTGAAGCTTTCTTT. Encoded protein: CATSVRGGGLSEAFF.

The gene calls are TRBV29-1 and TRBJ2-3, with 7 bases identical to TRBD1. V dropped 6 bases and J dropped 4; count of bases not matched to a gene: 10. From germline, CDR1 is SQVTM and CDR2 ANQGSEA. The CDR3 extends over 14 amino acids. The CDR3 DNA reads TGCAGCGTCGATACAGGGGCCCGAGCAGATACGCAGTATTTT. Amino acid sequence: CSVDTGARADTQYF.

This clonotype turned up a few times. The genes are TRBV6-5 and TRBJ2-7; no clear D. The CDR3 contains 10 residues. Trimming shortened V by 2 bases and J by 6 bases, and 2 bases separated the two germline ends. Germline V lookup: CDR1 MNHEY, CDR2 SVGAGI. In nucleotides, the CDR3 is TGTGCCAGCAGTTACCCCGAGCAGTACTTC. It codes for CASSYPEQYF.

The gene calls are TRBV20-1 and TRBJ2-1, with 9 bases matching TRBD2. CDR3 size: 16 residues. Per the germline V gene, CDR1 is DFQATT and CDR2 is SNEGSKA (reference sequence). V was clipped by 2 bases and J by 10 bases; unmatched bases: 15. Here the CDR3 reads CSARPGEGLAIGEQFF. In DNA, the CDR3 is TGCAGTGCTAGACCAGGGGAGGGACTAGCCATAGGGGAGCAGTTCTTC.

V is TRBV2 and J is TRBJ2-2, with 12 bases that match TRBD1. V lost 6 bases, J lost 9 bases, and 11 bases stayed unmatched. Per germline, CDR1 SNHLY and CDR2 FYNNEI. This CDR3 comprises 16 residues. The CDR3 bases are TGTGCCAGCAGAAGTCCCGGGACAGGGGGCTGGCGGGAGCTGTTTTTT. Translating gives CASRSPGTGGWRELFF.

This chain uses TRBV6-5 with TRBJ1-1; D may be TRBD1 (6 bases). Trimming stripped 7 bases from V and 5 bases from J, with 14 bases between. This CDR3 has 13 amino acids. CDR1 and CDR2 from the germline V gene are MNHEY and SVGAGI. CDR3 nucleotide sequence: TGTGCCAGCACCCCGGGAAGGGGGACTGAAGCTTTCTTT. Encoded protein: CASTPGRGTEAFF.